This T cell receptor (beta chain) is from a study of T cells expressing NK-cell markers. On the study more broadly: Sorted CD3+CD56+NKG2C+, CD3+CD56+NKG2C- and CD3+CD56-NKG2C+ T cells provided the TCR beta repertoires. Findings of the study overall: What remained unclear was the HCMV specificity of expanded NKG2C+ T cell clones. About six of the donors carried dominant NKG2C+ clonotypes that took up roughly 1.0-8% of their CD8+ T cells.

Germline V gives CDR1 SGHTA, CDR2 FQGTGA. This CDR3 has 14 amino acids. About this clonotype: Its antigen remains unidentified.

The authors generated TCR beta cDNA through 5'RACE template switching with UMIs. TCRdb reprocessed the 5' RACE reads; each CDR3 protein has one entry and no DNA is given. The repertoire table contains 400,000 to 500,000 distinct CDR3 sequences. Input material: blood T cells: a sorted CD56 or NKG2C T cell subset, CD4+ or CD8+ T cells, or bulk PBMC T cells (not recorded which). V usage is TRBV7-3 and J usage is TRBJ2-1; the TCRdb D gene call, TRBD1, has no DNA to confirm it. The receptor was derived from a woman between 18 and 69 years old in good health. CDR3: CASSLGGSHNEQFF.